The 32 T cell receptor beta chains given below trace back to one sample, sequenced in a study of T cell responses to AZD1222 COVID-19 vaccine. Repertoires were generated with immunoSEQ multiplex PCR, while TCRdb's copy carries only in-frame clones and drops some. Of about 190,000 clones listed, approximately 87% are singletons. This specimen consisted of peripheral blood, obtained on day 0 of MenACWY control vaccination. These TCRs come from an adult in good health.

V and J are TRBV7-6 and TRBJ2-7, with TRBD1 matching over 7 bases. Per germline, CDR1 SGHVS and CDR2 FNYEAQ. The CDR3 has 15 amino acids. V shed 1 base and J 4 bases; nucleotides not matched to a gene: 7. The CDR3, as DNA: TGTGCCAGCAGCTTAGGAGGACAGGCTGGATACGAGCAGTACTTC. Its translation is CASSLGGQAGYEQYF.

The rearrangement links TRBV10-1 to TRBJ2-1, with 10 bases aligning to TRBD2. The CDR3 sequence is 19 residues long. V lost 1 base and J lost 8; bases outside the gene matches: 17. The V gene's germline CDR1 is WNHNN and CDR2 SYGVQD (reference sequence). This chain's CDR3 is CASSELGSRSSGSLDEQFF. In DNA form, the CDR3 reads TGCGCCAGCAGTGAGTTGGGGTCCAGATCTAGCGGGAGCTTGGATGAGCAGTTCTTC.

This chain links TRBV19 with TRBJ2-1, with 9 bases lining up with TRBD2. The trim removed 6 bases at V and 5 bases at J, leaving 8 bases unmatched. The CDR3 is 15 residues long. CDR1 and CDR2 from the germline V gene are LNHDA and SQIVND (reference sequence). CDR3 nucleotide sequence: TGTGCCAGTAGCGCACGACTAGCGGCAAACAATGAGCAGTTCTTC. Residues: CASSARLAANNEQFF.

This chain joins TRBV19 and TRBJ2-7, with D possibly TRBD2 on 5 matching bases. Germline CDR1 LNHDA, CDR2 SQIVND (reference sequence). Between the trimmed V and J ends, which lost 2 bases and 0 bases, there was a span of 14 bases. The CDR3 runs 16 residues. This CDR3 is CASSIKEGEGSYEQYF. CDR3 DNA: TGTGCCAGTAGTATAAAAGAGGGAGAAGGCTCCTACGAGCAGTACTTC.

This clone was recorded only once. The CDR3 region is CASSLTESYNEQFF. The CDR3 region has the DNA TGTGCCAGCAGCTTAACAGAGTCCTACAATGAGCAGTTCTTC. The chain has TRBV5-8 and TRBJ2-1; D gene unclear. Germline CDR1 SGHTS, CDR2 YDEGEE. The CDR3 spans 14 residues. V was cut by 2 bases and J by 1 base, with 7 bases left in between.

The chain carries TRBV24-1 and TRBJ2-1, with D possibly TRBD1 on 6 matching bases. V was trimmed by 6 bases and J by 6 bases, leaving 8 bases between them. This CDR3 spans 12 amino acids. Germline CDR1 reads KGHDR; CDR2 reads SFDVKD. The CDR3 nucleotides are TGTGCCACCAGTCCAGGGGTCAATGAGCAGTTCTTC. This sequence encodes CATSPGVNEQFF.

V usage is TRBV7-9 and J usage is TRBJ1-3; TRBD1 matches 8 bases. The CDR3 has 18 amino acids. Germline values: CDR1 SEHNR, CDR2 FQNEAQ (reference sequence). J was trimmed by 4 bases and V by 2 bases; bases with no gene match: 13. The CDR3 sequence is CASSLYTAGQGWGNTIYF. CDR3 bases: TGTGCCAGCAGCTTATATACCGCCGGACAGGGATGGGGAAACACCATATATTTT.

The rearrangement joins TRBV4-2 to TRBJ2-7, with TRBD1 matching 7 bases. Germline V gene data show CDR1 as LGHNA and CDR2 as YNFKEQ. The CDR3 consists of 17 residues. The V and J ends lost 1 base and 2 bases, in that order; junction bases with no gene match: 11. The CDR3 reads CASSQGREVTGPYEQYF. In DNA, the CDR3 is TGTGCCAGCAGCCAAGGAAGGGAAGTGACAGGGCCCTACGAGCAGTACTTC.

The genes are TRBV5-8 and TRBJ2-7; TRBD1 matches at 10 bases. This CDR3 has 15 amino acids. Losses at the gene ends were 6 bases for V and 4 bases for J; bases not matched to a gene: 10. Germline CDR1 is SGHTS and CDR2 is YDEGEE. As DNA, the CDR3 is TGTGCCAGCACGTCGGGGACAGGGGCTGAGTACGAGCAGTACTTC. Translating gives CASTSGTGAEYEQYF.

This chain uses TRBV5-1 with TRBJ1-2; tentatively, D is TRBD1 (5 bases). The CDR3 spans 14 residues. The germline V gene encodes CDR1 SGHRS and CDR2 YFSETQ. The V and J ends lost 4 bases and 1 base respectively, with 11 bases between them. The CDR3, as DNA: TGCGCCAGCAGCAAAACCGGGGGTAACTATGGCTACACCTTC. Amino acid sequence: CASSKTGGNYGYTF.

Here the CDR3 reads CASSPGREGDNEQFF. Here the CDR3 DNA reads TGCGCCAGCAGTCCGGGGCGGGAGGGGGACAATGAGCAGTTCTTC. The chain has TRBV5-1 and TRBJ2-1; TRBD2 matches 9 bases. V was pared by 5 bases and J by 5 bases, with 8 bases of the junction left unmatched. CDR1 SGHRS and CDR2 YFSETQ come from the germline V gene. The CDR3 is 15 residues long.

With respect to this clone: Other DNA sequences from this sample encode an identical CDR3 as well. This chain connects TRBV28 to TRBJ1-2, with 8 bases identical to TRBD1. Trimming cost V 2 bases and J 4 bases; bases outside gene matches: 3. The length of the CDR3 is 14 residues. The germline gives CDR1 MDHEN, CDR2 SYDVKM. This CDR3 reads CASSLGQGAYGYTF. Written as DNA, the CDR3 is TGTGCCAGCAGTTTAGGACAGGGAGCCTATGGCTACACCTTC.

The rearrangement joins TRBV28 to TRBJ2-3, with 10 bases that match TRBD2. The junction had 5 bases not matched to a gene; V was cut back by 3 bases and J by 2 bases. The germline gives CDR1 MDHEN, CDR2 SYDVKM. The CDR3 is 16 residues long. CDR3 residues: CASSLATSGDTDTQYF. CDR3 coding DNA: TGTGCCAGCAGTTTGGCTACTAGCGGGGACACAGATACGCAGTATTTT. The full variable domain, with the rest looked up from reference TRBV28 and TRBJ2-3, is DVKVTQSSRYLVKRTGEKVFLECVQDMDHENMFWYRQDPGLGLRLIYFSYDVKMKEKGDIPEGYSVSREKKERFSLILESASTNQTSMYLCASSLATSGDTDTQYFGPGTRLTVL.

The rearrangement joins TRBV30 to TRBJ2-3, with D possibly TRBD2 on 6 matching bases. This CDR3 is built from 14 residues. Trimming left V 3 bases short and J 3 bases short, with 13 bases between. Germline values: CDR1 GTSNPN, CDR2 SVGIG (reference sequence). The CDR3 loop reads CAWRGRRDTDTQYF. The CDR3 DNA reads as TGTGCCTGGAGGGGGCGGCGGGATACAGATACGCAGTATTTT.

CDR3 in amino acids: CASSPHPAGELFF. DNA for the CDR3: TGTGCCAGCAGCCCTCACCCGGCCGGGGAGCTGTTTTTT. The J gene is TRBJ2-2, the V gene TRBV7-3; D is uncertain. Trimming stripped 5 bases from V and 6 bases from J, with 10 bases between. This CDR3 is built from 13 residues. Looked up from germline, CDR1 is SGHTA and CDR2 is FQGTGA.

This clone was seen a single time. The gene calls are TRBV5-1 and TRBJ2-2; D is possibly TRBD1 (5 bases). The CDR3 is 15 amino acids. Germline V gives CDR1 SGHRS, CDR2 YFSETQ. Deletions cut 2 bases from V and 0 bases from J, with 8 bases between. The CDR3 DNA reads TGCGCCAGCAGCTTCAGGGCTACGAACACCGGGGAGCTGTTTTTT. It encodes CASSFRATNTGELFF.

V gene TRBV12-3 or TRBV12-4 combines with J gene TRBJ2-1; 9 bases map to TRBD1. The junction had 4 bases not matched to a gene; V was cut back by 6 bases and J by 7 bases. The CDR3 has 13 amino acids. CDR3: CASRGQGANEQFF. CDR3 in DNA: TGTGCCAGCAGGGGACAGGGAGCAAATGAGCAGTTCTTC.

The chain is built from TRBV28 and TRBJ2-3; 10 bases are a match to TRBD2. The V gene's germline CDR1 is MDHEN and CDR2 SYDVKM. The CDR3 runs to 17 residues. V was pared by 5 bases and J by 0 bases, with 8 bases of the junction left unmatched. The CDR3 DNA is TGTGCCAGCAGTGTTAGCGGGAGGTATTCTAGCACAGATACGCAGTATTTT. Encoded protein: CASSVSGRYSSTDTQYF. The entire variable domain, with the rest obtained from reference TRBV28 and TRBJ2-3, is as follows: DVKVTQSSRYLVKRTGEKVFLECVQDMDHENMFWYRQDPGLGLRLIYFSYDVKMKEKGDIPEGYSVSREKKERFSLILESASTNQTSMYLCASSVSGRYSSTDTQYFGPGTRLTVL.

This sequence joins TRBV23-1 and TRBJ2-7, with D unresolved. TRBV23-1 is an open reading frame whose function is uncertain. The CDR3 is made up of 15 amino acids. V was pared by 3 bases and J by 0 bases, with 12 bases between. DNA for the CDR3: TGCGCCAGCAGTCAGGTCCCCCCGGCCTCCTACGAGCAGTACTTC. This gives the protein CASSQVPPASYEQYF.

For the CDR3, the DNA is TGTGCCAGCAGTTCTCTTGCGGGAGGGACGAACACCGGGGAGCTGTTTTTT. It translates to CASSSLAGGTNTGELFF. This sequence joins TRBV6-4 and TRBJ2-2, with 9 positions matching TRBD2. V was clipped by 5 bases and J by 0 bases; unmatched bases: 7. The CDR3 loop spans 17 amino acids. CDR1 is MRHNA and CDR2 is SNTAGT in the germline V gene.

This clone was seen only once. CDR3 nucleotides: TGTGCCAGCAGCGCGGACAGGGGTACCTACGAGCAGTACTTC. Protein sequence: CASSADRGTYEQYF. The V and J genes are TRBV7-9 and TRBJ2-7; 9 bases are shared with TRBD1. J lost 2 bases, V lost 5 bases, and 4 bases had no gene match. The CDR3 length is 14 residues. From germline, CDR1 is SEHNR and CDR2 FQNEAQ (reference sequence).

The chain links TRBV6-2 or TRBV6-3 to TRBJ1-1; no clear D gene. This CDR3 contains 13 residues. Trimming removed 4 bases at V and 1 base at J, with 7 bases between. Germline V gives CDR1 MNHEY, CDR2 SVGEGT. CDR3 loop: CASSFQENTEAFF. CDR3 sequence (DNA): TGTGCCAGCAGTTTTCAGGAGAACACTGAAGCTTTCTTT.

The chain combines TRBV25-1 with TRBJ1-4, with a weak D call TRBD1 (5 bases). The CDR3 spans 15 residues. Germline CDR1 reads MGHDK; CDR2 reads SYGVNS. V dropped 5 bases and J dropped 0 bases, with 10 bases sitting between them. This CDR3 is CASSRGLTTNEKLFF. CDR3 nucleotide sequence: TGTGCCAGCAGTCGGGGACTGACAACTAATGAAAAACTGTTTTTT. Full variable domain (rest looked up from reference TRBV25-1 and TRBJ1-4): EADIYQTPRYLVIGTGKKITLECSQTMGHDKMYWYQQDPGMELHLIHYSYGVNSTEKGDLSSESTVSRIRTEHFPLTLESARPSHTSQYLCASSRGLTTNEKLFFGSGTQLSVL.

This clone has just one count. For the CDR3, the DNA is TGTGCCTCGGACAGATCCAATTACAATGAGCAGTTCTTC. Residues: CASDRSNYNEQFF. The V gene is TRBV28, the J gene TRBJ2-1; maybe TRBD1 (6 bases). V lost 11 bases to trimming and J lost 4 bases, with 15 bases between them. The CDR3 extends over 13 amino acids. CDR1 is MDHEN and CDR2 is SYDVKM in the germline V gene.

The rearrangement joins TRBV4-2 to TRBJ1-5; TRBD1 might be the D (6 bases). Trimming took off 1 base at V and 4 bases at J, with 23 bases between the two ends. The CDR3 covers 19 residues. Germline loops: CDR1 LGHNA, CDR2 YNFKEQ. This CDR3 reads CASSQGKGGWGRPNQPQHF. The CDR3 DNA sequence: TGTGCCAGCAGCCAAGGAAAGGGTGGGTGGGGGCGCCCTAATCAGCCCCAGCATTTT.

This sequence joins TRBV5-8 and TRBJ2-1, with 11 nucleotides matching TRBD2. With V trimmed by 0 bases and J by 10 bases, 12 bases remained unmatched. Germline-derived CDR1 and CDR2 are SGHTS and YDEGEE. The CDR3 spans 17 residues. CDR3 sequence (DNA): TGTGCCAGCAGCTTGGGGTTCAGTAGCGGGAGGGCCAAAGAGCAGTTCTTC. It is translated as CASSLGFSSGRAKEQFF.

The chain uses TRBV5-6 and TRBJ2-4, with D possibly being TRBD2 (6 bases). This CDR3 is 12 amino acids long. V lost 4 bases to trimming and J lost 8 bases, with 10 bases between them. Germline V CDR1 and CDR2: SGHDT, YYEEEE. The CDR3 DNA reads TGTGCCAGCAGCACCGGGACTTACATTCAGTACTTC. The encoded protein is CASSTGTYIQYF.

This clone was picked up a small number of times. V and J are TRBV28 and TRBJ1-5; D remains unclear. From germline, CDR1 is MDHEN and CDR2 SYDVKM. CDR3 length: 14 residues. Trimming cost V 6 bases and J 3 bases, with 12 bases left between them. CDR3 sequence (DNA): TGTGCCAGCAGCGTTCAGGTCCTCAATCAGCCCCAGCATTTT. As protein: CASSVQVLNQPQHF.

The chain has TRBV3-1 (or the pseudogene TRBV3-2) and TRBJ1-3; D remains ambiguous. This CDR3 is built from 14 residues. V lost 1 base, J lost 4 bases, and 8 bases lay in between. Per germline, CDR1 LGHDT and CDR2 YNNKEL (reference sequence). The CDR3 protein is CASSQGGLGNTIYF. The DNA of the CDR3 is TGTGCCAGCAGCCAAGGGGGTCTGGGAAACACCATATATTTT.

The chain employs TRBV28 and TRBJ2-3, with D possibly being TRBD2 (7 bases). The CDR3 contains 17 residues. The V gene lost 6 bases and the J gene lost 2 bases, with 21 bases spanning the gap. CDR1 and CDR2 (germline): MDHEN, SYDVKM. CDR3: CASRNLAEGGLTDTQYF. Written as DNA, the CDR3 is TGTGCCAGCAGAAATCTAGCGGAGGGGGGTCTCACAGATACGCAGTATTTT.

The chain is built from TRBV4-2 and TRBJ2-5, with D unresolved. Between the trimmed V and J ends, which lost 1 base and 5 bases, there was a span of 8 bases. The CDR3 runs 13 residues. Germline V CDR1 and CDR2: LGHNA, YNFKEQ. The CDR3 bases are TGTGCCAGCAGCCAAGGAGTTGGCGAGACCCAGTACTTC. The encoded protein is CASSQGVGETQYF.

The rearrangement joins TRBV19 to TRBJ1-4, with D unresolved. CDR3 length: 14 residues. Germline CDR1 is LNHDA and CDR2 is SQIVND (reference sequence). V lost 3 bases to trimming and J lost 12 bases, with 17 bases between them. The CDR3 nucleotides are TGTGCCAGTAGTATGGACTGGCCCCTAGGGCAACTGTTTTTT. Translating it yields CASSMDWPLGQLFF.